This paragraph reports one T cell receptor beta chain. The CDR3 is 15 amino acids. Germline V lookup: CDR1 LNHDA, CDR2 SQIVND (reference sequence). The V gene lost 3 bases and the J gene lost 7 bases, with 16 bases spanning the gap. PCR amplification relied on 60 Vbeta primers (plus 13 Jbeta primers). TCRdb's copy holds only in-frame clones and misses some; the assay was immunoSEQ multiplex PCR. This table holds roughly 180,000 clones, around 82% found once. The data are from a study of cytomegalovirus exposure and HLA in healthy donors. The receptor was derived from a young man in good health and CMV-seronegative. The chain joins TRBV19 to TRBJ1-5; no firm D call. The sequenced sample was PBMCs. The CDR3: CASSIQLVGPQPQHF. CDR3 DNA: TGTGCCAGTAGTATTCAACTGGTTGGTCCCCAGCCCCAGCATTTT.